The present T cell receptor (beta chain) was sequenced within a study of blood T cell repertoires in COVID-19. The CDR3 sequence is 13 residues long. Trimming took off 0 bases at V and 4 bases at J, with 6 bases between the two ends. Germline-derived CDR1 and CDR2 are SEHNR and FQNEAQ (reference sequence). Using immunoSEQ multiplex PCR, the repertoire was profiled, and TCRdb retains in-frame clones only, with some absent. The sample shows some 330,000 clones, roughly four fifths of them seen only once. The rearrangement uses TRBV7-9 and TRBJ1-2, with D unresolved. The receptor comes from a woman in her fifties or sixties who had recovered from COVID-19. The sample was PBMCs or T cells enriched from blood (not recorded which). DNA for the CDR3: TGTGCCAGCAGCTTAGCCACCAGCTATGGCTACACCTTC. Protein: CASSLATSYGYTF.